The 30 T cell receptor beta chains below were found in one sample sequenced in a study of blood T cell repertoires in COVID-19. Some clones are missing from TCRdb's copy, which holds only in-frame ones; the method was immunoSEQ multiplex PCR. This table holds about 150,000 clones, roughly 80% found once. Sequencing used peripheral blood. The receptors stem from a man in his sixties with acute or convalescent COVID-19.

The J gene is TRBJ1-6, the V gene TRBV4-1; D remains ambiguous. Germline loops: CDR1 MGHRA, CDR2 YSYEKL. The CDR3 runs to 17 residues. V was shortened by 0 bases and J by 8 bases, with 17 bases between the two germline ends. CDR3 region: CASSQDRGMGVYSPLHF. The CDR3 DNA reads as TGCGCCAGCAGCCAAGATCGAGGGATGGGAGTCTATTCACCCCTCCACTTT.

This chain joins TRBV7-2 and TRBJ1-5, with D maybe TRBD1 (6 bases). V lost 4 bases and J lost 3, with 10 bases in between. The germline V gene encodes CDR1 SGHTA and CDR2 FQGNSA. The CDR3 totals 14 residues. The CDR3 loop is CASSSAGVNQPQHF. CDR3 nucleotides: TGTGCCAGCAGCTCCGCAGGGGTCAATCAGCCCCAGCATTTT.

The CDR3, as DNA: TGTGCCAGTAGTTCCACAGGGGGCAAGGGTCTTGGCTACACCTTC. As protein: CASSSTGGKGLGYTF. V usage is TRBV19 and J usage is TRBJ1-2, with 9 bases matching TRBD1. Per the germline V gene, CDR1 is LNHDA and CDR2 is SQIVND (reference sequence). The CDR3 sequence is 15 residues long. Trimming removed 5 bases from V and 7 bases from J; junction bases left unmatched: 11. Full variable domain (rest looked up from reference TRBV19 and TRBJ1-2): DGGITQSPKYLFRKEGQNVTLSCEQNLNHDAMYWYRQDPGQGLRLIYYSQIVNDFQKGDIAEGYSVSREKKESFPLTVTSAQKNPTAFYLCASSSTGGKGLGYTFGSGTRLTVV.

V and J are TRBV28 and TRBJ1-2; D is possibly TRBD1 (5 bases). V was shortened by 2 bases and J by 3 bases, with 7 bases between the two germline ends. Germline V gene lookup returns CDR1 MDHEN and CDR2 SYDVKM. CDR3 length: 13 residues. Here the CDR3 reads CASSLTRDYGYTF. CDR3 nucleotide sequence: TGTGCCAGCAGTTTAACCAGGGACTATGGCTACACCTTC.

The gene calls are TRBV7-2 and TRBJ1-2; no reliable D call. This CDR3 has 12 amino acids. Trimming left V 3 bases short and J 8 bases short, with 10 bases between. The V gene's germline CDR1 is SGHTA and CDR2 FQGNSA. CDR3 sequence: CASSFRSQGYTF. DNA of the CDR3: TGTGCCAGCAGCTTTCGGTCACAGGGCTACACCTTC.

The chain carries TRBV29-1 and TRBJ2-7; TRBD2 might be the D (5 bases). CDR3 length equals 12 residues. V was shortened by 7 bases and J by 7 bases, with 17 bases between the two germline ends. In germline, CDR1 is SQVTM, CDR2 ANQGSEA. As DNA, the CDR3 is TGCAGCGGGAAGTGGCTTACGGGAGAGCAGTACTTC. This gives the protein CSGKWLTGEQYF.

This rearrangement joins TRBV7-2 to TRBJ1-6, with D unclear. Trimming removed 5 bases from V and 4 bases from J, with 6 bases in between. The CDR3 spans 13 residues. Germline V gene sequence: CDR1 SGHTA, CDR2 FQGNSA. CDR3 bases: TGTGCCAGCAGCGGGCCTTATAATTCACCCCTCCACTTT. Protein product: CASSGPYNSPLHF.

CDR3 sequence: CASSYSDRGLEKLFF. CDR3 nucleotides: TGTGCCAGCAGTTACTCGGACAGGGGGCTTGAAAAACTGTTTTTT. The chain combines TRBV6-5 with TRBJ1-4; 11 bases map to TRBD1. The CDR3 loop spans 15 amino acids. Germline CDR1 and CDR2: MNHEY and SVGAGI. The V and J ends lost 0 bases and 7 bases, in that order; junction bases with no gene match: 1.

The chain combines TRBV25-1 with TRBJ2-7; 7 nucleotides line up with TRBD1. V lost 3 bases, J lost 0 bases, and 5 bases stayed unmatched. The CDR3 spans 15 residues. Germline CDR1 reads MGHDK; CDR2 reads SYGVNS. The CDR3 spells CASSDRQGISYEQYF. In DNA form, the CDR3 reads TGTGCCAGCAGTGATAGACAGGGAATCTCCTACGAGCAGTACTTC.

The gene calls are TRBV14 and TRBJ1-2; possibly TRBD1 for D (5 bases). The CDR3 runs to 14 residues. CDR1 SGHDN and CDR2 FVKESK come from the germline V gene. V was pared by 2 bases and J by 5 bases, with 12 bases between. CDR3 DNA: TGTGCCAGCAGCCAAATCGCAGGGCGATATGGCTACACCTTC. Its protein product is CASSQIAGRYGYTF.

V gene TRBV7-2 combines with J gene TRBJ1-1, with TRBD1 matching over 8 bases. J gave up 5 bases and V 5 bases, and 10 bases lay outside the gene matches. This CDR3 is built from 15 residues. CDR1 and CDR2 from the germline V gene are SGHTA and FQGNSA. CDR3 region: CASSRNAGGMTEAFF. The CDR3 region has the DNA TGTGCCAGCAGCCGGAATGCAGGGGGCATGACTGAAGCTTTCTTT.

The gene calls are TRBV30 and TRBJ2-1; 10 nucleotides align to TRBD2. Germline CDR1 is GTSNPN and CDR2 is SVGIG (reference sequence). V was pared by 2 bases and J by 3 bases, with 4 bases of the junction left unmatched. The CDR3 extends over 15 amino acids. CDR3 sequence: CAWSSGTSDYNEQFF. The CDR3 DNA follows: TGTGCCTGGAGTTCAGGGACTAGCGACTACAATGAGCAGTTCTTC.

The chain employs TRBV24-1 and TRBJ2-3, with no clear D. The germline V gene encodes CDR1 KGHDR and CDR2 SFDVKD. V lost 4 bases to trimming and J lost 1 base, with 8 bases between them. The CDR3 is 14 residues long. The DNA of the CDR3 is TGTGCCACCAGTGACAGACTTGGCACAGATACGCAGTATTTT. It encodes CATSDRLGTDTQYF.

The chain has TRBV7-2 and TRBJ1-5, with 11 positions matching TRBD1. The CDR3 is made up of 17 amino acids. The germline gives CDR1 SGHTA, CDR2 FQGNSA. V dropped 5 bases and J dropped 4; count of bases not matched to a gene: 10. The CDR3 bases are TGTGCCAGCAGCCCCCGGGGGGGGACAGGGGGGAATCAGCCCCAGCATTTT. Its protein product is CASSPRGGTGGNQPQHF.

V usage is TRBV28 and J usage is TRBJ1-2; the D gene is possibly TRBD1 (5 bases). The germline CDR1 and CDR2 sequences are MDHEN and SYDVKM. The CDR3 has 15 amino acids. V was clipped by 1 base and J by 3 bases, with 12 bases between them. CDR3 nucleotides: TGTGCCAGCAGTTTATTGGTCAGGGCGGACTATGGCTACACCTTC. Amino acid sequence: CASSLLVRADYGYTF.

The chain recombines TRBV19 with TRBJ1-5; 10 bases map to TRBD1. V lost 7 bases and J lost 0; bases outside the gene matches: 3. CDR3 length equals 15 residues. Germline-derived CDR1 and CDR2 are LNHDA and SQIVND (reference sequence). CDR3: CASTDRGHSNQPQHF. CDR3 DNA sequence: TGTGCCAGTACCGACAGGGGGCATAGCAATCAGCCCCAGCATTTT. Using reference TRBV19 and TRBJ1-5 for the parts outside the CDR3, the full variable domain is DGGITQSPKYLFRKEGQNVTLSCEQNLNHDAMYWYRQDPGQGLRLIYYSQIVNDFQKGDIAEGYSVSREKKESFPLTVTSAQKNPTAFYLCASTDRGHSNQPQHFGDGTRLSIL.

The rearrangement joins TRBV10-2 to TRBJ2-5; 9 bases are a match to TRBD2. CDR1 WSHSY and CDR2 SAAADI come from the germline V gene. The V and J ends lost 1 base and 2 bases, in that order; junction bases with no gene match: 5. The CDR3 sequence is 16 residues long. The CDR3 protein is CASSEWRSGGQETQYF. The DNA of the CDR3 is TGCGCCAGCAGTGAGTGGAGGAGCGGGGGGCAAGAGACCCAGTACTTC.

V is TRBV3-1 (or the pseudogene TRBV3-2) and J is TRBJ2-7, with 11 positions matching TRBD1. This CDR3 contains 16 residues. V trimming: 1 base; J trimming: 7 bases; junction bases outside the gene matches: 9. From germline, CDR1 is LGHDT and CDR2 YNNKEL (reference sequence). The CDR3 loop reads CASSQAGGTGGREQYF. CDR3 DNA sequence: TGTGCCAGCAGCCAAGCTGGTGGGACAGGGGGGAGGGAGCAGTACTTC.

The J gene is TRBJ2-7, the V gene TRBV19, with TRBD1 as a possible D gene (6 bases). CDR3 length equals 13 residues. Germline CDR1 and CDR2: LNHDA and SQIVND (reference sequence). The V end lost 5 bases, the J end lost 2 bases, and 10 bases lay between the germline ends. This CDR3 reads CASSGRDTYEQYF. The CDR3 nucleotides are TGTGCCAGTAGTGGCCGGGACACCTACGAGCAGTACTTC.

Only a few counts were recorded for this clone. The gene calls are TRBV7-6 and TRBJ2-5, with 9 nucleotides matching TRBD2. CDR1 and CDR2 from the germline V gene are SGHVS and FNYEAQ. CDR3 length: 16 residues. J was trimmed by 6 bases and V by 1 base; bases with no gene match: 9. CDR3 sequence (DNA): TGTGCCAGCAGCTTAGGTTTCGCGGGGGGGCCACAGACCCAGTACTTC. The encoded protein is CASSLGFAGGPQTQYF.

V gene TRBV27 combines with J gene TRBJ1-4, with D possibly TRBD1 on 5 matching bases. The CDR3 is made up of 14 amino acids. CDR1 and CDR2 from the germline V gene are MNHEY and SMNVEV (reference sequence). Trimming shortened V by 4 bases and J by 8 bases, and 14 bases separated the two germline ends. CDR3 nucleotide sequence: TGTGCCAGCAGTTCTGAAGGGGCAGGGGAAAAACTGTTTTTT. Translation: CASSSEGAGEKLFF.

The chain uses TRBV6-6 and TRBJ2-1; weak D call: TRBD2 (5 bases). Germline CDR1 is MNHNY and CDR2 is SVGAGI (reference sequence). The V end lost 5 bases, the J end lost 10 bases, and 12 bases lay between the germline ends. The CDR3 is 12 amino acids. The CDR3 sequence: CASSPGSREQFF. The CDR3 bases are TGTGCCAGCAGTCCGGGAAGCAGGGAGCAGTTCTTC.

V usage is TRBV28 and J usage is TRBJ1-2; 8 bases align to TRBD1. Germline lookup yields CDR1 MDHEN and CDR2 SYDVKM. V was pared by 3 bases and J by 7 bases, with 13 bases of the junction left unmatched. There are 16 residues in the CDR3. In DNA form, the CDR3 reads TGTGCCAGCAGTTTGGGTCGGGCAGGGGGCTTGTTTGGCTACACCTTC. The encoded protein is CASSLGRAGGLFGYTF.

This clone has a count of ten or more. This chain links TRBV28 with TRBJ2-7; TRBD1 matches 8 bases. Losses at the gene ends were 4 bases for V and 2 bases for J; bases not matched to a gene: 7. Germline V gene sequence: CDR1 MDHEN, CDR2 SYDVKM. The CDR3 totals 15 residues. The chain's CDR3 is CASSWTGTQAYEQYF. The CDR3 DNA is TGTGCCAGCAGTTGGACAGGGACCCAAGCCTACGAGCAGTACTTC.

The chain joins TRBV29-1 to TRBJ1-2, with D possibly matching TRBD1 (5 bases). This CDR3 is built from 13 residues. Trimming pared 7 bases from V and 7 bases from J, leaving 19 bases between. Germline values: CDR1 SQVTM, CDR2 ANQGSEA. CDR3 sequence (DNA): TGCAGCGGCAGGGTTCCCGCCGGGGGTGGCTACACCTTC. It translates to CSGRVPAGGGYTF.

The chain employs TRBV27 and TRBJ2-1; 7 bases fit TRBD2. Germline CDR1 and CDR2: MNHEY and SMNVEV (reference sequence). The CDR3 is made up of 16 amino acids. The J segment lost 0 bases and the V segment lost 2 bases, leaving 4 bases of the junction unmatched. CDR3 amino acids: CASSLVGGSSYNEQFF. The CDR3 nucleotides read TGTGCCAGCAGTTTAGTCGGGGGGAGCTCCTACAATGAGCAGTTCTTC.

The CDR3 nucleotides read TGTGCCACCAGCAGAGACCGTATTGGACTTAGCACAGATACGCAGTATTTT. This gives the protein CATSRDRIGLSTDTQYF. This chain connects TRBV15 to TRBJ2-3; weak D call: TRBD2 (5 bases). The CDR3 is made up of 17 amino acids. Germline V CDR1 and CDR2: LNHNV, YYDKDF (reference sequence). Trimming pared 0 bases from V and 0 bases from J, leaving 13 bases between.

The chain is built from TRBV9 and TRBJ2-7; the match to TRBD2 covers 12 bases. The V gene's germline CDR1 is SGDLS and CDR2 YYNGEE. The CDR3 is made up of 17 amino acids. Losses at the gene ends were 3 bases for V and 2 bases for J; bases not matched to a gene: 9. Written as DNA, the CDR3 is TGTGCCAGCAGCGCCGGAACTAGCGGGGGGTTTGCCTACGAGCAGTACTTC. This gives the protein CASSAGTSGGFAYEQYF.

The chain uses TRBV5-6 and TRBJ1-1; no clear D gene. The CDR3 has 13 amino acids. V shed 4 bases and J shed 1 base, with 8 bases lying between them. Per germline, CDR1 SGHDT and CDR2 YYEEEE. CDR3 loop: CASSPTWNTEAFF. The CDR3 DNA follows: TGTGCCAGCAGCCCGACTTGGAACACTGAAGCTTTCTTT.

The CDR3 DNA reads as TGTGCCAGCAGTGCGGGACAGGGCTATGGCTACACCTTC. Translated: CASSAGQGYGYTF. V is TRBV6-4 and J is TRBJ1-2, with 9 nucleotides matching TRBD1. CDR1 is MRHNA, CDR2 SNTAGT, per germline. V lost 4 bases, J lost 4 bases, and 1 base stayed unmatched. There are 13 residues in the CDR3.